One T cell receptor (beta chain) is described in this entry. This entry belongs to a study of blood T cell repertoires in COVID-19. The table came from immunoSEQ multiplex PCR; TCRdb's copy has only in-frame clones and leaves some out. The repertoire holds 400,000 or so clones, with more than 85% as singletons. The sample comprised peripheral blood. This clonotype originated in a human donor in a cohort sampled during active COVID-19.

CDR3 DNA: TGTGCCAGCAGTTTATCGGAGGGGACAGCGAACACCGGGGAGCTGTTTTTT. Amino acid sequence: CASSLSEGTANTGELFF. The chain couples TRBV27 to TRBJ2-2; tentative D call: TRBD1 (7 bases). From germline, CDR1 is MNHEY and CDR2 SMNVEV (reference sequence). V dropped 0 bases and J dropped 0 bases, with 11 bases sitting between them. This CDR3 spans 17 amino acids.